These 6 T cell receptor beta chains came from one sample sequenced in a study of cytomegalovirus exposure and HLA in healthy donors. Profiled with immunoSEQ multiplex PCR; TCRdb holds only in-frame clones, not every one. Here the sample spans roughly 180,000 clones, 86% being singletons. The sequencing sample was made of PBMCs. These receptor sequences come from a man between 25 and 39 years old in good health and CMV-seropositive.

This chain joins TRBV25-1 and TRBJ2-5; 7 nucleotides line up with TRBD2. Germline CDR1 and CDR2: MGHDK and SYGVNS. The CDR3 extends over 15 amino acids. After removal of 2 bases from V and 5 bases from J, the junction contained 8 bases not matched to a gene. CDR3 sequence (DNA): TGTGCCAGCAGTGAAGCGGGAGTCCTTGGGGAGACCCAGTACTTC. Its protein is CASSEAGVLGETQYF.

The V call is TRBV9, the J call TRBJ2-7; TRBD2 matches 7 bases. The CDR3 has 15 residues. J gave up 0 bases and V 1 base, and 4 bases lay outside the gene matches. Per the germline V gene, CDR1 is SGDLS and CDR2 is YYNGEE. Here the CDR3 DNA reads TGTGCCAGCAGCGTATCGGCGGGGGACTCCTACGAGCAGTACTTC. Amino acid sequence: CASSVSAGDSYEQYF.

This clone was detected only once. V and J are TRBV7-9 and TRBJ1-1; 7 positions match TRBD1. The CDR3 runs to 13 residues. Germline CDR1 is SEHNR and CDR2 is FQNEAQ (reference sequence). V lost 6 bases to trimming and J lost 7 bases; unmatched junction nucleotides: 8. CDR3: CASRPDRASEAFF. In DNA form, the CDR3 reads TGTGCCAGCAGACCCGACAGGGCTAGTGAAGCTTTCTTT. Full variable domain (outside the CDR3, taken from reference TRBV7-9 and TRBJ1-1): DTGVSQNPRHKITKRGQNVTFRCDPISEHNRLYWYRQTLGQGPEFLTYFQNEAQLEKSRLLSDRFSAERPKGSFSTLEIQRTEQGDSAMYLCASRPDRASEAFFGQGTRLTVV.

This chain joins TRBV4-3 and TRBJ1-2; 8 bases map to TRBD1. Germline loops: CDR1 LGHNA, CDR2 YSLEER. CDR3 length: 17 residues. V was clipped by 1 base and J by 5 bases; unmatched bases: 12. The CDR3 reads CASSQGGPPDRVYGYTF. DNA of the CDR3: TGCGCCAGCAGCCAAGGAGGGCCCCCGGACAGGGTATATGGCTACACCTTC.

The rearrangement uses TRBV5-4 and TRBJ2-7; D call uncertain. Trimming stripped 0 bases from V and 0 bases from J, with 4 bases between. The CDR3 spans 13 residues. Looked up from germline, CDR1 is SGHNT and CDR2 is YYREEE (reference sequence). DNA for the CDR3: TGTGCCAGCAGCTTGGCTCGCTCCTACGAGCAGTACTTC. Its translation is CASSLARSYEQYF.

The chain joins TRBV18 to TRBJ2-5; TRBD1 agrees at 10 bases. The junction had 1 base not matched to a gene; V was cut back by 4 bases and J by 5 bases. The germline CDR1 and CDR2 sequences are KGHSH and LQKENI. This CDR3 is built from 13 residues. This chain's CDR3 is CASSQGQGETQYF. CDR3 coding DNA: TGTGCCAGCTCACAGGGACAGGGGGAGACCCAGTACTTC.